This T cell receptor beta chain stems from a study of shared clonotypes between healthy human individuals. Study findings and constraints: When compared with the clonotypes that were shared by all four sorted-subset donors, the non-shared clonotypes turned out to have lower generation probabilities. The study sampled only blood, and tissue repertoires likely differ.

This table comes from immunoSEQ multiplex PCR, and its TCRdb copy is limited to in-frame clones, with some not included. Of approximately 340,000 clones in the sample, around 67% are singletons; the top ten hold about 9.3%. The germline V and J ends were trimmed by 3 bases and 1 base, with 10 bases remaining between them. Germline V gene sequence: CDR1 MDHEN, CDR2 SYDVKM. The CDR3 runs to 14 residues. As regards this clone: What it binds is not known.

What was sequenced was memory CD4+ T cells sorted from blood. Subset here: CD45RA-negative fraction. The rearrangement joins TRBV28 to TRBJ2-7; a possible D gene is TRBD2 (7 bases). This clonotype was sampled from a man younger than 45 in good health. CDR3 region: CASSFGGRSYEQYF. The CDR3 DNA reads TGTGCCAGCAGTTTCGGGGGGCGGTCCTACGAGCAGTACTTC.